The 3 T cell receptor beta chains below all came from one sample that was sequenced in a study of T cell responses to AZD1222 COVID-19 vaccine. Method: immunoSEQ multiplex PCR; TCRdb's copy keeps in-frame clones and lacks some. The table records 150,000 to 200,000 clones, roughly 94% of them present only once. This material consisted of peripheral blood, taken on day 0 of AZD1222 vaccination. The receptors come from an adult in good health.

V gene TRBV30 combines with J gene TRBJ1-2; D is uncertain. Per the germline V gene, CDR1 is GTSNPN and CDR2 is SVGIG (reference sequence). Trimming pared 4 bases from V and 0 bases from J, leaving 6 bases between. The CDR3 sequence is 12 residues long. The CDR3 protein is CAWKGANYGYTF. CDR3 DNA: TGTGCCTGGAAGGGAGCTAACTATGGCTACACCTTC.

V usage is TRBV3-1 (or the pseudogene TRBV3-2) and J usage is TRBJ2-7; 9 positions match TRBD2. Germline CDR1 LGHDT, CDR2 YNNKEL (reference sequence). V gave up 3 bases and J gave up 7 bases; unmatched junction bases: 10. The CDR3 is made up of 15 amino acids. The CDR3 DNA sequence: TGTGCCAGCAGCCATTCTCTAGCGGGGTTTTTGGAGCAGTACTTC. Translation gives CASSHSLAGFLEQYF.

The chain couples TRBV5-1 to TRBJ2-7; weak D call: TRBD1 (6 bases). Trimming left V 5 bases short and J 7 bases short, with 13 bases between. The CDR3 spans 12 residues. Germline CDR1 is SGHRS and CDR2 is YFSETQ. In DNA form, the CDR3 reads TGCGCCAGCAGTTACAGGGTAGGGGAGCAGTACTTC. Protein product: CASSYRVGEQYF.